This TCR beta chain derives from a study of blood T cell repertoires in COVID-19. This table comes from immunoSEQ multiplex PCR, and its TCRdb copy is limited to in-frame clones, with some not included. The sample lists about 34,000 clones; roughly 87% were seen once. Germline V CDR1 and CDR2: LNHDA, SQIVND (reference sequence). The CDR3 contains 15 residues. V gave up 5 bases and J gave up 1 base, with 14 bases separating them. The clonotype comes from a man older than 75 with acute or convalescent COVID-19. The material sequenced was peripheral blood. This chain uses TRBV19 with TRBJ1-1; D possibly corresponds to TRBD1 (5 bases). In DNA, the CDR3 is TGTGCCAGTAGTGTCCAGGGCCTGGGGAACACTGAAGCTTTCTTT. Residues: CASSVQGLGNTEAFF.